This T cell receptor beta chain derives from a study of blood T cell repertoires in COVID-19. Those designated as exposed participants met a COVID-19 case within 2 weeks before study entry. Study processing details: Amplification of reference gene primers provided the estimated nucleated cell counts. The method was immunoSEQ multiplex PCR; TCRdb's version includes in-frame clones alone and lacks a portion of them. The V and J calls and clone size were taken over from that table, and D and trimming were inferred from the DNA. In the table there are hundreds of thousands of clones, 80% to 90% of which are singletons. V gave up 5 bases and J gave up 3 bases, with 9 bases separating them. The CDR3 has 13 residues. Germline CDR1 and CDR2: SGHAT and FQNNGV.

The sample comprised PBMCs or T cells enriched from blood (not recorded which). The clonotype originates from a man aged 50-60 years who had been exposed to COVID-19. This rearrangement joins TRBV11-2 to TRBJ2-3; D gene ambiguous. CDR3 protein: CASSPVRTDTQYF. The CDR3 DNA sequence: TGTGCCAGCAGCCCTGTTCGTACAGATACGCAGTATTTT.